This T cell receptor beta chain was sequenced for a study of CD8+ T cells in alopecia areata. About the research overall: In an open-label trial, patients got 5 to 10 mg tofacitinib twice daily. Severity scoring for treated patients was based on the percentage of affected scalp area.

Treatment noted: oral pan-JAK inhibitor, 5-10 mg twice daily. Study-wide results and limits: Against the mouse data, patients shared TCRs less clearly, possibly for HLA reasons. A great number of expanded lesional clones endured in scalp and blood during tofacitinib.

Germline loops: CDR1 SGHDT, CDR2 YYEEEE. The CDR3 is 15 residues long. V was shortened by 5 bases and J by 6 bases, with 19 bases between the two germline ends. Sequencing templates came from extracted RNA that was reverse transcribed into cDNA. Clones were sequenced by immunoSEQ multiplex PCR, and TCRdb holds only the in-frame ones, with some missing. The sample includes about 270,000 clones, over 45% of them seen just once. Points on this clone: Antigen specificity is unknown.

The input for sequencing was CD4+ T cells sorted from blood, taken at week 52, from a patient treated with tofacitinib. This TCR derives from a human donor with alopecia areata. The chain carries TRBV5-6 and TRBJ2-3; weak D call: TRBD1 (5 bases). The CDR3 reads CASSATGAPPDTQYF. CDR3 DNA sequence: TGTGCCAGCAGTGCCACAGGAGCCCCGCCGGATACGCAGTATTTT.